A selection of T cell receptor beta chains follows, all from one sample in a study of T cells in Graves' hyperthyroidism and ophthalmopathy. TCRdb re-called the multiplex PCR reads with MiXCR, one entry per CDR3 protein. The data hold 300,000 to 450,000 distinct CDR3 sequences, with about 14% observed a single time. Sequencing was done on a sample of blood. The receptor source for this set is a man aged 25 to 45 with Graves' hyperthyroidism that later progressed to Graves' ophthalmopathy. Both conserved end residues are part of each CDR3. Each record gives: CDR3 DNA, CDR3 protein, V gene, J gene, D gene, clone size. A D gene is named only where the DNA matches it firmly. Expanded clones are given a class, and other clones once, few, many or no size at all.

CDR3nt: TGTGCCAGCAGCGCCCGATCCGAGCAGTACTTC
CDR3aa: CASSARSEQYF
v_gene: TRBV7-9
j_gene: TRBJ2-7
d_gene: NA
abundance: NA

CDR3nt: TGTGCCAGCAGCGTGGGACAGGGGAAGGGCTCTGGGGCCAACGTCCTGACTTTC
CDR3aa: CASSVGQGKGSGANVLTF
v_gene: TRBV12-3/TRBV12-4
j_gene: TRBJ2-6
d_gene: TRBD1
abundance: NA

CDR3nt: TGTGCCAGCAGTTTACCTTGGCGGGGGGGCCTCGGGAACCAAGAGACCCAGTACTTC
CDR3aa: CASSLPWRGGLGNQETQYF
v_gene: TRBV27
j_gene: TRBJ2-5
d_gene: TRBD2
abundance: many

CDR3nt: TGTGCCACCAGTGATTTGCACGGGACTAGCGGAGGAGAGACCCAGTACTTC
CDR3aa: CATSDLHGTSGGETQYF
v_gene: TRBV24-1
j_gene: TRBJ2-5
d_gene: TRBD2
abundance: many

CDR3nt: TGCGCCAGCAGCCGGCCTCCGGGACCTAGCACAGATACGCAGTATTTT
CDR3aa: CASSRPPGPSTDTQYF
v_gene: TRBV4-1
j_gene: TRBJ2-3
d_gene: NA
abundance: NA

CDR3nt: TGTGCCAGCAGTCCTTCCAGGACAGGGCCCTGGGGGACCGGGGAGCTGTTTTTT
CDR3aa: CASSPSRTGPWGTGELFF
v_gene: TRBV28
j_gene: TRBJ2-2
d_gene: TRBD1
abundance: NA

CDR3nt: TGCAGCGTTGCGGGGGGGTACAATGAGCAGTTCTTC
CDR3aa: CSVAGGYNEQFF
v_gene: TRBV29-1
j_gene: TRBJ2-1
d_gene: TRBD2
abundance: NA

CDR3nt: TGCAGTGCTAGATCGACAGGGTCAGGGGGCACTGAAGCTTTCTTT
CDR3aa: CSARSTGSGGTEAFF
v_gene: TRBV20-1
j_gene: TRBJ1-1
d_gene: TRBD1
abundance: many

CDR3nt: TGTGCCAGCAGCTTAAGGACAGGGTTAGCCAAAAACATTCAGTACTTC
CDR3aa: CASSLRTGLAKNIQYF
v_gene: TRBV11-2
j_gene: TRBJ2-4
d_gene: TRBD1
abundance: many

CDR3nt: TGTGCCAGCAGCCGCGACAGGGCGGGCTATGGCTACACCTTC
CDR3aa: CASSRDRAGYGYTF
v_gene: TRBV6-1
j_gene: TRBJ1-2
d_gene: TRBD1
abundance: NA